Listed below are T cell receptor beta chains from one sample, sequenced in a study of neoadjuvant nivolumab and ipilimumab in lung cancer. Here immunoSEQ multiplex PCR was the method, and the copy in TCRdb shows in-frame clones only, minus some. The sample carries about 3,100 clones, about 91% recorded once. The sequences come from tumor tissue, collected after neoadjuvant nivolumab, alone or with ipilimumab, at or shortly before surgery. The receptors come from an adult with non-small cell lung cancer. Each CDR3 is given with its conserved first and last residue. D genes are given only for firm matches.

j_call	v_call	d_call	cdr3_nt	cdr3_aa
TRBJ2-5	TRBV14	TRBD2	TGTGCCAGCAGCCAAGACGGACCCTTAGCGGGGGCGATCCAAGAGACCCAGTACTTC	CASSQDGPLAGAIQETQYF
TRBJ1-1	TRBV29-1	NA	TGCAGCGTTGAGGCGGCCCGGAACACTGAAGCTTTCTTT	CSVEAARNTEAFF
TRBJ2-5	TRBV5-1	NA	TGCGCCAGCAGCTTGGGGCAGGGGTCCAAAGAGACCCAGTACTTC	CASSLGQGSKETQYF
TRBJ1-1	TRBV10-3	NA	TGTGCCATCAGGATAACAGCGAACACTGAAGCTTTCTTT	CAIRITANTEAFF
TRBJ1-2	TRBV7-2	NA	TGTGCCAGCAGCTTAGCGCCTCAGAGGACGGGTTATGGCTACACCTTC	CASSLAPQRTGYGYTF
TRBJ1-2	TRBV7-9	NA	TGTGCCACCACTGGGACATCCCGCGACTATGGCTACACCTTC	CATTGTSRDYGYTF
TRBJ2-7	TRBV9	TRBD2	TGTGCCAGCAGCCACGGACTAGCGGGGGGACCCTACGAGCAGTACTTC	CASSHGLAGGPYEQYF
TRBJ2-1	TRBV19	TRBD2	TGTGCCAGTAGTATAGATTCGAGTAGCGGGGGCTACAGCTCCTACAATGAGCAGTTCTTC	CASSIDSSSGGYSSYNEQFF
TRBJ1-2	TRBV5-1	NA	TGCGCCAGCAGCCTGGAGGACAGTTCGTATGGCTACACCTTC	CASSLEDSSYGYTF
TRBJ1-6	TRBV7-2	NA	TGTGCCAGCAGCTTGGGGGCGGGCGGGAGGAATTCACCCCTCCACTTT	CASSLGAGGRNSPLHF
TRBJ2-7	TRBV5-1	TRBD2	TGCGCCAGCAGCGTGTCGGGGGGGCCTGAGCAGTACTTC	CASSVSGGPEQYF
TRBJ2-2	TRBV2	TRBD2	TGTGCCAGCATGAGACTAGCGGGGTTAACCGGGGAGCTGTTTTTT	CASMRLAGLTGELFF